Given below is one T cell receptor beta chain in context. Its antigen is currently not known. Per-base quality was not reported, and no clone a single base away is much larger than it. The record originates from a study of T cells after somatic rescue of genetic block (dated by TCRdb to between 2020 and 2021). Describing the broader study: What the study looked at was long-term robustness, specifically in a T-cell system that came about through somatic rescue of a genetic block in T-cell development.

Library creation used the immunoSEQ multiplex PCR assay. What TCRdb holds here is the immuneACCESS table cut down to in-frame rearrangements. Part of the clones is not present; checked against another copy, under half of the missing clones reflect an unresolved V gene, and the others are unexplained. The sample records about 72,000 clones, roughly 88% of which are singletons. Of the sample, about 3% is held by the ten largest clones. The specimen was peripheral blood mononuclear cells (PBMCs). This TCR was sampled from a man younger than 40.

CDR3 region: CASSESGEQETQYF. The nucleotide sequence is TGCGCCAGCAGTGAGTCTGGGGAACAAGAGACCCAGTACTTC. Here the chain combines TRBV10-1 and TRBJ2-5; the D gene is unclear. The CDR3 numbers 14 residues from cysteine through phenylalanine. Kept here is only the CDR3 DNA, which spans 42 bases and is read in frame from base 1. Trimming takes 0 bases from V and 2 bases from J, and the germline ends sit 7 bases apart. The CDR1 and CDR2 encoded by the germline V gene (reference sequence) are WNHNN and SYGVQD.